The 10 T cell receptor beta chains reported below all come from one sample, sequenced in a study of blood T cell repertoires in COVID-19. Generated by immunoSEQ multiplex PCR, the TCRdb table keeps only in-frame clones and is missing some. The data hold roughly 68,000 clones, with nearly 90% observed a single time. The sample consisted of peripheral blood. The receptors stem from a woman in her fifties or sixties with active COVID-19.

The chain carries TRBV9 and TRBJ2-3, with 7 positions matching TRBD2. The CDR3 covers 17 residues. Germline CDR1 reads SGDLS; CDR2 reads YYNGEE. With V trimmed by 1 base and J by 3 bases, 11 bases remained unmatched. For the CDR3, the DNA is TGTGCCAGCAGCGTATGGCGGGAGAGTGGAAGGACAGATACGCAGTATTTT. Translated, it gives CASSVWRESGRTDTQYF.

The chain carries TRBV10-3 and TRBJ2-7; a possible D gene is TRBD1 (6 bases). Trimming stripped 10 bases from V and 2 bases from J, with 21 bases between. The CDR3 length is 15 residues. Germline CDR1 is ENHRY and CDR2 is SYGVKD. In nucleotides, the CDR3 is TGTGCCAGCAGGTACCGACGGGACACCCCCTACGAGCAGTACTTC. Its translation: CASRYRRDTPYEQYF.

V usage is TRBV19 and J usage is TRBJ2-6; D is possibly TRBD1 (8 bases). V was trimmed by 1 base and J by 2 bases, leaving 15 bases between them. The CDR3 sequence is 18 residues long. Germline CDR1 and CDR2: LNHDA and SQIVND (reference sequence). DNA of the CDR3: TGTGCCAGTAGTATAGGCCACAGGGGGGGACCTGGGGCCAACGTCCTGACTTTC. Translating gives CASSIGHRGGPGANVLTF.

The chain uses TRBV2 and TRBJ2-7; TRBD1 is a possible D gene (6 bases). The germline V gene encodes CDR1 SNHLY and CDR2 FYNNEI. V lost 3 bases, J lost 5 bases, and 14 bases lay in between. This CDR3 contains 14 residues. CDR3 loop: CASSELAGAHEQYF. For the CDR3, the DNA is TGTGCCAGCAGTGAGTTGGCAGGGGCACACGAGCAGTACTTC. Looking up the rest from reference TRBV2 and TRBJ2-7 gives the full variable domain: EPEVTQTPSHQVTQMGQEVILRCVPISNHLYFYWYRQILGQKVEFLVSFYNNEISEKSEIFDDQFSVERPDGSNFTLKIRSTKLEDSAMYFCASSELAGAHEQYFGPGTRLTVT.

V is TRBV7-3 and J is TRBJ1-1; D perhaps matches TRBD1 (6 bases). The ends were cut back, 6 bases at V and 4 bases at J, with 21 bases in the middle. The CDR3 length is 16 residues. Germline-derived CDR1 and CDR2 are SGHTA and FQGTGA. The CDR3 sequence: CASSPSGGTSFTEAFF. In DNA form, the CDR3 reads TGTGCCAGCAGTCCCTCGGGGGGCACATCTTTCACTGAAGCTTTCTTT.

The chain has TRBV5-8 and TRBJ1-5; D is perhaps TRBD1 (6 bases). CDR1 is SGHTS and CDR2 is YDEGEE in the germline V gene. This CDR3 has 16 amino acids. V lost 2 bases to trimming and J lost 0 bases, with 12 bases between them. CDR3 coding DNA: TGTGCCAGCAGCTTTAACCAGGGGCATAGCAATCAGCCCCAGCATTTT. This sequence encodes CASSFNQGHSNQPQHF. Together with reference TRBV5-8 and TRBJ1-5, the CDR3 gives the full variable domain: EAGVTQSPTHLIKTRGQQATLRCSPISGHTSVYWYQQALGLGLQFLLWYDEGEERNRGNFPPRFSGRQFPNYSSELNVNALELEDSALYLCASSFNQGHSNQPQHFGDGTRLSIL.

This sequence joins TRBV5-4 and TRBJ2-1; 14 bases align to TRBD2. J lost 10 bases, V lost 3 bases, and 9 bases had no gene match. Looked up from germline, CDR1 is SGHNT and CDR2 is YYREEE (reference sequence). This CDR3 region has 16 residues. DNA of the CDR3: TGTGCCAGCAGCTCGGGACTAGCGGGGGTCTTTTGGGAGCAGTTCTTC. This gives the protein CASSSGLAGVFWEQFF. Filled out from reference TRBV5-4 and TRBJ2-1, the complete variable domain reads ETGVTQSPTHLIKTRGQQVTLRCSSQSGHNTVSWYQQALGQGPQFIFQYYREEENGRGNFPPRFSGLQFPNYSSELNVNALELDDSALYLCASSSGLAGVFWEQFFGPGTRLTVL.

The chain uses TRBV5-1 and TRBJ1-4; TRBD1 aligns across 12 bases. The CDR3 totals 16 residues. J was trimmed by 7 bases and V by 4 bases; bases with no gene match: 8. Germline loops: CDR1 SGHRS, CDR2 YFSETQ. The CDR3 DNA reads as TGCGCCAGCAGCCAGGAGGGGACAGGGGGCTTTGAAAAACTGTTTTTT. Protein sequence: CASSQEGTGGFEKLFF.

The rearrangement links TRBV7-6 to TRBJ2-2, with D uncertain. This CDR3 is 15 amino acids long. V was cut by 3 bases and J by 0 bases, with 8 bases left in between. Germline CDR1 is SGHVS and CDR2 is FNYEAQ. The CDR3 loop is CASSLGQTNTGELFF. The DNA for the CDR3 is TGTGCCAGCAGCTTGGGCCAAACGAACACCGGGGAGCTGTTTTTT.

J is TRBJ2-3 and V is TRBV19, with TRBD2 as a possible D gene (6 bases). The CDR3 length is 14 residues. The ends were cut back, 6 bases at V and 7 bases at J, with 17 bases in the middle. The germline CDR1 and CDR2 sequences are LNHDA and SQIVND (reference sequence). CDR3 residues: CASSRLGEGNTQYF. In DNA, the CDR3 is TGTGCCAGTAGCAGACTAGGGGAAGGGAATACGCAGTATTTT. Full variable domain (remainder filled in from reference TRBV19 and TRBJ2-3): DGGITQSPKYLFRKEGQNVTLSCEQNLNHDAMYWYRQDPGQGLRLIYYSQIVNDFQKGDIAEGYSVSREKKESFPLTVTSAQKNPTAFYLCASSRLGEGNTQYFGPGTRLTVL.